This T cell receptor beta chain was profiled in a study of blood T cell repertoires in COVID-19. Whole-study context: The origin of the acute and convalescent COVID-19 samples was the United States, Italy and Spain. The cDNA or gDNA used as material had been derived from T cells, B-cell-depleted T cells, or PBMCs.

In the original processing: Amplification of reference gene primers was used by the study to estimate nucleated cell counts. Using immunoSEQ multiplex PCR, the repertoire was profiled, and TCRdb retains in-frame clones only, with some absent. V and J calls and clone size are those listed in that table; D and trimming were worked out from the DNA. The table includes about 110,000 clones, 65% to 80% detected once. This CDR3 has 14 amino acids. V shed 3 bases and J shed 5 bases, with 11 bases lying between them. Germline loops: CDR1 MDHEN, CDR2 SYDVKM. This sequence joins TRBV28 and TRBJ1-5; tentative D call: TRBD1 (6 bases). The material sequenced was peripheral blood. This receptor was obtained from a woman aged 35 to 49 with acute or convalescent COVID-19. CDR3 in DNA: TGTGCCAGCAGTTTTGGGGGCCCACATCAGCCCCAGCATTTT. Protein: CASSFGGPHQPQHF.